This TCR beta chain is drawn from a study of blood T cells in healthy people across ages. This clonotype has only a few counts. V dropped 5 bases and J dropped 1; count of bases not matched to a gene: 7. The CDR3 consists of 16 residues. Germline V gives CDR1 SEHNR, CDR2 FQNEAQ (reference sequence). Alongside a J-beta primer mix, a sample-barcoded 5' primer served in a second PCR lasting about 6 to 11 cycles. MiXCR was run by TCRdb on the 5' RACE reads, yielding one entry per CDR3 protein. The sample holds 700,000 to 850,000 distinct CDR3 sequences, roughly 34% seen once. The sequencing sample was made of blood. The rearrangement joins TRBV7-9 to TRBJ2-3, with 9 bases aligning to TRBD1. The clonotype was recovered from a man between 18 and 35 years old in good health. The DNA for the CDR3 is TGTGCCAGCAGCGTCCGACAGGGGGGAGGCACAGATACGCAGTATTTT. The encoded protein is CASSVRQGGGTDTQYF. The whole variable domain, filled in from reference TRBV7-9 and TRBJ2-3, reads DTGVSQNPRHKITKRGQNVTFRCDPISEHNRLYWYRQTLGQGPEFLTYFQNEAQLEKSRLLSDRFSAERPKGSFSTLEIQRTEQGDSAMYLCASSVRQGGGTDTQYFGPGTRLTVL.